This entry lists 22 T cell receptor beta chains sequenced from one sample in a study of metastatic and nonmetastatic thyroid tumors. TCRdb re-called the PCR reads with MiXCR. The repertoire holds about 16,000 clones, with around 25% as singletons. Each patient went into thyroid surgery without having received any treatment. What was sequenced was adjacent normal tissue. Receptors originate from a female donor with papillary thyroid cancer or a benign thyroid nodule (not recorded which). Some clones in this sample may be carry-over from other donors' samples.

In this sample, this clone turned up a few times. The chain has TRBV5-1 and TRBJ1-1, with a tentative D call TRBD1 (5 bases). The CDR3 sequence is 13 residues long. Trimming stripped 4 bases from V and 5 bases from J, with 12 bases between. Germline CDR1 SGHRS, CDR2 YFSETQ. CDR3 amino acids: CASSRWGSTEAFF. In DNA form, the CDR3 reads TGCGCCAGCAGCCGGTGGGGGAGTACTGAAGCTTTCTTT.

This clone was observed a few times. This chain links TRBV5-8 with TRBJ1-1, with a tentative D call TRBD1 (6 bases). In germline, CDR1 is SGHTS, CDR2 YDEGEE. The germline V and J ends were trimmed by 2 bases and 7 bases, with 15 bases remaining between them. The CDR3 runs 14 residues. CDR3 protein: CASSFSGGAGEAFF. DNA of the CDR3: TGTGCCAGCAGCTTTTCGGGGGGCGCCGGTGAAGCTTTCTTT.

V and J are TRBV5-1 and TRBJ2-7, with 9 bases aligning to TRBD1. Germline-derived CDR1 and CDR2 are SGHRS and YFSETQ. This CDR3 is 13 amino acids long. The ends lost 5 bases at V and 5 bases at J; junction bases unmatched: 5. CDR3: CASRGTGRNEQYF. CDR3 nucleotides: TGCGCCAGCAGAGGGACAGGGCGGAACGAGCAGTACTTC.

This clone rates as medium-sized. V gene TRBV9 combines with J gene TRBJ2-1; tentative D call: TRBD1 (5 bases). The germline V gene has CDR1 SGDLS and CDR2 YYNGEE. Trimming removed 3 bases at V and 0 bases at J, with 13 bases between. The CDR3 is made up of 16 amino acids. The CDR3 is CASSARQLSSYNEQFF. The CDR3 nucleotides are TGTGCCAGCAGCGCCCGACAGTTGAGCTCCTACAATGAGCAGTTCTTC. Filled out from reference TRBV9 and TRBJ2-1, the complete variable domain reads DSGVTQTPKHLITATGQRVTLRCSPRSGDLSVYWYQQSLDQGLQFLIQYYNGEERAKGNILERFSAQQFPDLHSELNLSSLELGDSALYFCASSARQLSSYNEQFFGPGTRLTVL.

In its sample, this clone ranks as medium-sized (0.01 to 0.1%). V usage is TRBV29-1 and J usage is TRBJ1-1, with TRBD1 as a possible D gene (6 bases). Germline CDR1 SQVTM, CDR2 ANQGSEA. This CDR3 comprises 12 residues. V was clipped by 3 bases and J by 3 bases, with 8 bases between them. As DNA, the CDR3 is TGCAGCGTTGAGGGGGCGGACACTGAAGCTTTCTTT. Its protein is CSVEGADTEAFF. Supplemented by reference TRBV29-1 and TRBJ1-1, the full variable domain reads SAVISQKPSRDICQRGTSLTIQCQVDSQVTMMFWYRQQPGQSLTLIATANQGSEATYESGFVIDKFPISRPNLTFSTLTVSNMSPEDSSIYLCSVEGADTEAFFGQGTRLTVV.

J is TRBJ2-7 and V is TRBV28; D may be TRBD1 (5 bases). The CDR3 contains 14 residues. The germline V gene has CDR1 MDHEN and CDR2 SYDVKM. V was trimmed by 3 bases and J by 3 bases, leaving 12 bases between them. The CDR3 protein is CASSLGPAIYEQYF. The CDR3 DNA reads TGTGCCAGCAGTTTGGGGCCAGCTATCTACGAGCAGTACTTC.

By share of the sample, this clone is medium-sized. The chain has TRBV30 and TRBJ2-7; no firm D call. Trimming cost V 3 bases and J 0 bases, with 6 bases left between them. CDR3 length equals 12 residues. Per germline, CDR1 GTSNPN and CDR2 SVGIG (reference sequence). CDR3 sequence (DNA): TGTGCCTGGAGGTCGACCTCCTACGAGCAGTACTTC. Amino acids: CAWRSTSYEQYF.

The gene calls are TRBV4-1 and TRBJ2-5, with TRBD2 matching 7 bases. V shed 3 bases and J 7 bases; nucleotides not matched to a gene: 20. CDR3 length equals 18 residues. Germline CDR1 is MGHRA and CDR2 is YSYEKL. For the CDR3, the DNA is TGCGCCAGCAGCCAGCAAGAGCTGGCGAAGCGGGATGCAGGGACCCAGTACTTC. Residues: CASSQQELAKRDAGTQYF.

By sample share, this clone is medium-sized. The rearrangement uses TRBV7-3 and TRBJ2-7; possibly TRBD2 for D (6 bases). V lost 2 bases and J 0 bases, leaving 11 bases between the germline ends. CDR1 is SGHTA, CDR2 FQGTGA, per germline. This CDR3 spans 15 amino acids. CDR3 protein: CASSLGPAGSYEQYF. CDR3 DNA sequence: TGTGCCAGCAGCTTAGGGCCAGCGGGCTCCTACGAGCAGTACTTC.

The J gene is TRBJ2-3, the V gene TRBV7-2; no definite D call. The CDR3 loop spans 14 amino acids. In germline, CDR1 is SGHTA, CDR2 FQGNSA. The V and J ends lost 4 bases and 6 bases respectively, with 14 bases between them. In DNA, the CDR3 is TGTGCCAGCAGCTATCGCAACCGATGGGATACGCAGTATTTT. It yields the protein CASSYRNRWDTQYF.

This clone is medium-sized (0.01 to 0.1%). The chain joins TRBV20-1 to TRBJ2-1; tentative D call: TRBD1 (5 bases). The germline V and J ends were trimmed by 5 bases and 12 bases, with 11 bases remaining between them. Germline CDR1 reads DFQATT; CDR2 reads SNEGSKA (reference sequence). The CDR3 is made up of 10 amino acids. The CDR3 nucleotides are TGCAGTGCTCTTAGGACATCGCAGTTCTTC. This gives the protein CSALRTSQFF.

This clone was counted between two and nine times. The chain recombines TRBV6-1 with TRBJ1-2; the match to TRBD1 covers 7 bases. CDR3 length: 13 residues. From germline, CDR1 is MNHNS and CDR2 SASEGT. The junction had 9 bases not matched to a gene; V was cut back by 6 bases and J by 8 bases. The CDR3 sequence: CASSPGGGGGYTF. The CDR3, as DNA: TGTGCCAGCAGCCCGGGAGGGGGCGGAGGCTACACCTTC.

In this sample, this clone turned up a few times. V gene TRBV10-1 combines with J gene TRBJ2-1, with D hard to call. Trimming removed 2 bases from V and 9 bases from J, with 8 bases in between. CDR1 and CDR2 (germline): WNHNN, SYGVQD (reference sequence). The CDR3 length is 12 residues. The CDR3 loop reads CASSELGVEQFF. CDR3 in DNA: TGCGCCAGCAGTGAGCTAGGAGTTGAGCAGTTCTTC.

This clone counts as medium-sized. V is TRBV19 and J is TRBJ2-5; possibly TRBD2 for D (6 bases). CDR3 size: 15 residues. V lost 6 bases, J lost 1 base, and 15 bases lay in between. Germline V CDR1 and CDR2: LNHDA, SQIVND (reference sequence). The DNA of the CDR3 is TGTGCCAGTAGAATGCTGGAGGGCCCCCAAGAGACCCAGTACTTC. It specifies CASRMLEGPQETQYF.

This clone was recorded a few times. This chain connects TRBV28 to TRBJ2-3; D may match TRBD1 or TRBD2 (5 bases each). V lost 3 bases and J lost 4, with 11 bases in between. The germline V gene has CDR1 MDHEN and CDR2 SYDVKM. CDR3 length: 14 amino acids. The CDR3 is CASSFGGFSDTQYF. The CDR3 nucleotides are TGTGCCAGCAGTTTTGGGGGATTCTCAGATACGCAGTATTTT.

The J gene is TRBJ2-7, the V gene TRBV11-1; 9 bases map to TRBD2. CDR3 length equals 15 residues. Germline-derived CDR1 and CDR2 are SGHAT and FQDESV (reference sequence). V trimming: 5 bases; J trimming: 4 bases; junction bases outside the gene matches: 9. The CDR3 DNA follows: TGTGCCAGCAGCCCAGGTAGCGGGAGAATGTACGAGCAGTACTTC. It specifies CASSPGSGRMYEQYF.

The genes are TRBV11-2 and TRBJ1-5; weak D call: TRBD1 (5 bases). V was clipped by 5 bases and J by 1 base, with 9 bases between them. Germline loops: CDR1 SGHAT, CDR2 FQNNGV. The CDR3 covers 14 residues. CDR3 in amino acids: CASSRAGSNQPQHF. In nucleotides, the CDR3 is TGTGCCAGCAGCCGGGCAGGGAGCAATCAGCCCCAGCATTTT.

This clone was seen at least ten times. Other DNA sequences in the sample encode the same CDR3. The chain joins TRBV6-1 to TRBJ2-7; D unresolved. Germline assignment: CDR1 MNHNS and CDR2 SASEGT. Between the trimmed V and J ends, which lost 6 bases and 3 bases, there was a span of 9 bases. The CDR3 covers 12 residues. The chain's CDR3 is CASSDDRYEQYF. In DNA form, the CDR3 reads TGTGCCAGCAGCGACGACCGCTACGAGCAGTACTTC.

In regard to this clone: This sample also contains other DNA sequences that code for the same CDR3. The chain recombines TRBV6-5 with TRBJ2-7; D uncertain. V was cut by 0 bases and J by 2 bases, with 11 bases left in between. Germline loops: CDR1 MNHEY, CDR2 SVGAGI. The CDR3 contains 15 residues. The CDR3 bases are TGTGCCAGCAGTTACTCGAGACCTGAGACCTACGAGCAGTACTTC. Its protein product is CASSYSRPETYEQYF.

This clone was counted a few times. V is TRBV6-5 and J is TRBJ2-7, with a possible D match to TRBD1 (5 bases). The CDR3 is 15 amino acids. V was clipped by 2 bases and J by 3 bases, with 14 bases between them. Germline V lookup: CDR1 MNHEY, CDR2 SVGAGI. DNA for the CDR3: TGTGCCAGCAGTTACGCTGTTACAGGAATCTACGAGCAGTACTTC. Protein: CASSYAVTGIYEQYF.

The V call is TRBV30, the J call TRBJ1-1; perhaps TRBD1 as D (5 bases). Germline CDR1 is GTSNPN and CDR2 is SVGIG (reference sequence). V was shortened by 4 bases and J by 0 bases, with 15 bases between the two germline ends. The CDR3 spans 15 residues. The CDR3 sequence: CAWNQGLVMNTEAFF. The CDR3 bases are TGTGCCTGGAACCAGGGTTTGGTAATGAACACTGAAGCTTTCTTT.

As regards this clone: Germline and junction disagree at one end, which may indicate a read error. V usage is TRBV3-1 and J usage is TRBJ2-7; TRBD1 or TRBD2 may be the D gene (6 bases each). The CDR3 runs to 15 residues. Per the germline V gene, CDR1 is LGHDT and CDR2 is YNNKEL (reference sequence). Here the CDR3 DNA reads TGTACCAGCAGCCCCAGCGTGGGGGGCATAGGCGAGCAGTACTTC. Its protein product is CTSSPSVGGIGEQYF.